This T cell receptor (beta chain) was documented in a study of blood T cell repertoires in COVID-19. Study-level information: The United States, Italy and Spain provided the acute and convalescent COVID-19 samples. Nucleic acid was either cDNA or gDNA, and it came from T cells, B-cell-depleted T cells, or PBMCs.

Patients from Seattle were sampled longitudinally, starting during active infection. The CDR3 covers 16 residues. Trimming pared 3 bases from V and 0 bases from J, leaving 12 bases between. Germline V gives CDR1 SGHVS, CDR2 FNYEAQ. Per the original data handling: Reference gene primers were amplified, and this amplification served to estimate nucleated cell counts. Sequencing used immunoSEQ multiplex PCR; TCRdb keeps in-frame clones, though not all of them. V and J calls and clone size are given by that table; D and trimming were obtained from the DNA. This repertoire shows some 300,000 clones, approximately 90% found once; its top ten account for roughly 6.3%.

The chain combines TRBV7-6 with TRBJ2-1; D is perhaps TRBD2 (7 bases). This receptor was taken from a woman between 50 and 59 years old with COVID-19, enrolled during active disease. The material sequenced was peripheral blood. The CDR3 DNA reads as TGTGCCAGCAGCTTTAGAGGGGGGGGCTCCTACAATGAGCAGTTCTTC. This encodes CASSFRGGGSYNEQFF.